The present T cell receptor (beta chain) was sequenced within a study of blood T cells in healthy people across ages. Study-wide background: In model experiments, template switching was able to capture about one barcoded beta molecule for every two T cells that were present.

Worth noting for this clonotype: Its antigen is not identified. The junction departs from the called germline gene at one end, perhaps through a read error.

A second about 6 to 12 cycle PCR used barcoded and J-beta primers. TCRdb called the 5' RACE reads again in MiXCR, with one record for every CDR3 protein. This repertoire shows fewer than 950,000 distinct CDR3 sequences, around 34% found once; its top ten account for 10% to 15%. CDR3 length: 16 residues. Points from the study as a whole: The study regarded diversity estimates from one million T cells as underestimates. Donor CMV status, an unknown factor, possibly confounded changes in expanded clonotypes.

The TCR sequence derives from a man aged 18 to 29 in good health. The sample was blood. This sequence joins TRBV12-3 or TRBV12-4 and TRBJ2-4; D might be TRBD1 or TRBD2, each matching 5 bases. The CDR3 sequence: CASSFHQGEAENIQYF. Written as DNA, the CDR3 is TGTGCCAGCAGTTTTCACCAGGGAGAAGCCGAAAACATTCAGTACTTC.